A single sample is the source of the 23 T cell receptor beta chains below, sequenced in a study of T cell changes during pregnancy in multiple sclerosis. Data came from immunoSEQ multiplex PCR; TCRdb stores just in-frame clones and leaves some out. Among about 47,000 clones, almost 95% were seen once, and the ten largest hold 0.8% to 1%. The sequencing used peripheral blood, collected after pregnancy. The source is a female donor with multiple sclerosis, enrolled in a pregnancy study.

This rearrangement joins TRBV30 to TRBJ1-2; D may be TRBD1 (5 bases). The length of the CDR3 is 16 residues. The V gene's germline CDR1 is GTSNPN and CDR2 SVGIG (reference sequence). V lost 1 base and J lost 0, with 15 bases in between. Written as DNA, the CDR3 is TGTGCCTGGAGTGGGGGCCTGGGGCCAGCTAACTATGGCTACACCTTC. It specifies CAWSGGLGPANYGYTF.

The V gene is TRBV4-3, the J gene TRBJ2-1; 10 positions match TRBD2. CDR3 length equals 16 residues. J was trimmed by 3 bases and V by 4 bases; bases with no gene match: 6. The V gene's germline CDR1 is LGHNA and CDR2 YSLEER. CDR3 bases: TGCGCCAGCAGCCCAGAGTCTAGCGGGGGCTACAATGAGCAGTTCTTC. Amino acid sequence: CASSPESSGGYNEQFF.

The chain combines TRBV7-5 with TRBJ1-2; the DNA was not compared with TRBD1, the D call given in the table. TRBV7-5 is reported as a pseudogene. There are 17 residues in the CDR3. The CDR3 loop reads CVRSAGTPQRDNYGYTF. CDR3 DNA sequence: TGTGTCAGAAGCGCCGGGACACCCCAGAGGGATAACTATGGCTACACCTTC.

The chain joins TRBV30 to TRBJ2-5; D may be TRBD1 (6 bases). There are 14 residues in the CDR3. CDR1 is GTSNPN and CDR2 is SVGIG in the germline V gene (reference sequence). The V and J ends lost 2 bases and 4 bases respectively, with 14 bases between them. The CDR3 region is CAWSSTGIRETQYF. The DNA for the CDR3 is TGTGCCTGGAGTTCAACAGGGATCCGAGAGACCCAGTACTTC.

This chain connects TRBV28 to TRBJ1-1, with TRBD1 identical over 7 bases. The trim removed 6 bases at V and 3 bases at J, leaving 7 bases unmatched. The CDR3 sequence is 14 residues long. Germline V gene lookup returns CDR1 MDHEN and CDR2 SYDVKM. The CDR3 loop reads CASRGQVSDTEAFF. CDR3 in DNA: TGTGCCAGCAGAGGACAGGTCTCCGACACTGAAGCTTTCTTT. The full variable domain, completed using reference TRBV28 and TRBJ1-1, is DVKVTQSSRYLVKRTGEKVFLECVQDMDHENMFWYRQDPGLGLRLIYFSYDVKMKEKGDIPEGYSVSREKKERFSLILESASTNQTSMYLCASRGQVSDTEAFFGQGTRLTVV.

V usage is TRBV9 and J usage is TRBJ1-2; D unresolved. V was cut by 0 bases and J by 0 bases, with 9 bases left in between. The CDR3 loop spans 15 amino acids. Germline V gene sequence: CDR1 SGDLS, CDR2 YYNGEE. The CDR3 DNA reads as TGTGCCAGCAGCGTAGGGCAGGCAGCTAACTATGGCTACACCTTC. This sequence encodes CASSVGQAANYGYTF.

This chain joins TRBV7-3 and TRBJ1-1; D uncertain. The length of the CDR3 is 12 residues. V was pared by 5 bases and J by 1 base, with 5 bases between. CDR1 and CDR2 from the germline V gene are SGHTA and FQGTGA. CDR3 loop: CASSEGNTEAFF. The CDR3, as DNA: TGTGCCAGCAGCGAGGGGAACACTGAAGCTTTCTTT. Supplemented by reference TRBV7-3 and TRBJ1-1, the full variable domain reads GAGVSQTPSNKVTEKGKYVELRCDPISGHTALYWYRQSLGQGPEFLIYFQGTGAADDSGLPNDRFFAVRPEGSVSTLKIQRTERGDSAVYLCASSEGNTEAFFGQGTRLTVV.

This chain uses TRBV9 with TRBJ1-3; D is unresolved. The CDR3 covers 15 residues. CDR1 and CDR2 (germline): SGDLS, YYNGEE. Trimming removed 4 bases at V and 4 bases at J, with 15 bases between. CDR3 DNA: TGTGCCAGCAGCCCAAAACAGCACTCGGGAAACACCATATATTTT. Translation gives CASSPKQHSGNTIYF.

This chain joins TRBV4-3 and TRBJ2-6, with D perhaps TRBD2 (7 bases). The CDR3 spans 18 residues. CDR1 is LGHNA, CDR2 YSLEER, per germline. Trimming removed 0 bases from V and 1 base from J, with 13 bases in between. CDR3: CASSQDFRGASGANVLTF. The CDR3 DNA is TGCGCCAGCAGCCAAGACTTCCGGGGGGCATCTGGGGCCAACGTCCTGACTTTC.

The rearrangement uses TRBV7-9 and TRBJ1-5; D perhaps matches TRBD1 (6 bases). This CDR3 is 15 amino acids long. Germline CDR1 SEHNR, CDR2 FQNEAQ (reference sequence). Trimming stripped 2 bases from V and 3 bases from J, with 11 bases between. The CDR3 DNA sequence: TGTGCCAGCAGCTTAAGGTCAGGGGTCAATCAGCCCCAGCATTTT. This gives the protein CASSLRSGVNQPQHF.

This clone occurred a few times. The chain carries TRBV30 and TRBJ1-1; D is perhaps TRBD1 (6 bases). Germline V gene data show CDR1 as GTSNPN and CDR2 as SVGIG (reference sequence). This CDR3 has 13 residues. The CDR3 DNA reads TGTGCTTGGGGGCAGGGGACCAACACTGAAGCTTTCTTT. This codes for CAWGQGTNTEAFF.

The chain uses TRBV9 and TRBJ1-3; 11 bases fit TRBD1. The length of the CDR3 is 19 residues. The junction had 11 bases not matched to a gene; V was cut back by 3 bases and J by 0 bases. Per the germline V gene, CDR1 is SGDLS and CDR2 is YYNGEE. CDR3 DNA: TGTGCCAGCAGCGCCCAAGGGACAGGGGGTTTCCTCTCTGGAAACACCATATATTTT. Its protein is CASSAQGTGGFLSGNTIYF.

This clone was recorded once. The J gene is TRBJ2-7, the V gene TRBV27, with D possibly being TRBD1 (6 bases). The V and J ends lost 3 bases and 3 bases respectively, with 6 bases between them. The CDR3 consists of 12 residues. In germline, CDR1 is MNHEY, CDR2 SMNVEV (reference sequence). CDR3 loop: CASSFRGYEQYF. The CDR3 DNA is TGTGCCAGCAGTTTCAGGGGCTACGAGCAGTACTTC.

This clone was seen once. CDR3 sequence: CASSRRRTATPSSTDTQYF. The DNA for the CDR3 is TGCGCCAGCAGCCGGAGAAGGACAGCCACACCCTCTAGCACAGATACGCAGTATTTT. This rearrangement joins TRBV5-1 to TRBJ2-3, with D perhaps matching TRBD1 (6 bases). This CDR3 region has 19 residues. Germline V lookup: CDR1 SGHRS, CDR2 YFSETQ. Trimming shortened V by 4 bases and J by 0 bases, and 24 bases separated the two germline ends.

This chain uses TRBV4-3 with TRBJ1-2, with TRBD1 identical over 7 bases. Trimming took 1 base from V and 5 from J; bases not matched to a gene: 7. Germline lookup yields CDR1 LGHNA and CDR2 YSLEER. The CDR3 totals 15 residues. CDR3 bases: TGCGCCAGCAGCCAAGCACCGACAGGGAGTTATGGCTACACCTTC. Its protein product is CASSQAPTGSYGYTF.

This chain joins TRBV13 and TRBJ2-5, with 8 bases matching TRBD1. Unmatched junction bases numbered 2, after V lost 4 bases and J lost 1 base. This CDR3 has 14 amino acids. Germline CDR1 and CDR2: PRHDT and FYEKMQ (reference sequence). The CDR3 is CASSWGTGQETQYF. CDR3 bases: TGTGCCAGCAGCTGGGGGACAGGCCAAGAGACCCAGTACTTC. The full variable domain, its missing parts supplied by reference TRBV13 and TRBJ2-5, is AAGVIQSPRHLIKEKRETATLKCYPIPRHDTVYWYQQGPGQDPQFLISFYEKMQSDKGSIPDRFSAQQFSDYHSELNMSSLELGDSALYFCASSWGTGQETQYFGPGTRLLVL.

The chain carries TRBV7-3 and TRBJ2-3; 11 bases are a match to TRBD2. CDR1 is SGHTA and CDR2 is FQGTGA in the germline V gene. V shed 5 bases, J shed 1 base, and the junction held 2 bases outside the gene matches. The CDR3 has 15 amino acids. The CDR3 sequence is CASSVSGGGTDTQYF. The CDR3 bases are TGTGCCAGCAGCGTTAGCGGGGGGGGCACAGATACGCAGTATTTT.

The chain recombines TRBV7-9 with TRBJ2-1; TRBD1 agrees at 7 bases. Germline CDR1 is SEHNR and CDR2 is FQNEAQ (reference sequence). The CDR3 runs to 15 residues. J was trimmed by 5 bases and V by 2 bases; bases with no gene match: 6. This CDR3 is CASSLPRTGDNEQFF. In DNA form, the CDR3 reads TGTGCCAGCAGCTTACCAAGGACAGGTGACAATGAGCAGTTCTTC.

V gene TRBV5-1 combines with J gene TRBJ1-5; D gene ambiguous. The germline V gene encodes CDR1 SGHRS and CDR2 YFSETQ. The germline V and J ends were trimmed by 0 bases and 3 bases, with 10 bases remaining between them. CDR3 length equals 15 residues. In nucleotides, the CDR3 is TGCGCCAGCAGCTTGGAGGCAGGCAACAATCAGCCCCAGCATTTT. Translated, it gives CASSLEAGNNQPQHF.

This sequence joins TRBV6-1 and TRBJ2-5; D unresolved. CDR3 length equals 15 residues. Between the trimmed V and J ends, which lost 1 base and 4 bases, there was a span of 13 bases. Germline lookup yields CDR1 MNHNS and CDR2 SASEGT. The CDR3 loop reads CASSEGIGWRETQYF. The CDR3 coding sequence is TGTGCCAGCAGTGAAGGGATTGGGTGGAGAGAGACCCAGTACTTC.

Only a few counts were recorded for this clone. The chain couples TRBV7-3 to TRBJ1-1; 8 nucleotides match TRBD1. Germline V gives CDR1 SGHTA, CDR2 FQGTGA. The CDR3 is made up of 14 amino acids. The V and J ends lost 6 bases and 5 bases, in that order; junction bases with no gene match: 8. This chain's CDR3 is CASSWDRIGTEAFF. Written as DNA, the CDR3 is TGTGCCAGCAGTTGGGACAGGATTGGGACTGAAGCTTTCTTT.

V gene TRBV7-9 combines with J gene TRBJ1-1; maybe TRBD1 (5 bases). The CDR3 is 14 residues long. V was clipped by 7 bases and J by 2 bases, with 14 bases between them. Germline CDR1 SEHNR, CDR2 FQNEAQ (reference sequence). CDR3 in DNA: TGTGCCAGCACCTTTTCAGGGCCTAACACTGAAGCTTTCTTT. This sequence encodes CASTFSGPNTEAFF.

Written as DNA, the CDR3 is TGTGCCAGCTCACCCGGGAGTGAAAAACTGTTTTTT. Translation: CASSPGSEKLFF. This chain joins TRBV18 and TRBJ1-4; D not certain. Trimming pared 3 bases from V and 7 bases from J, leaving 6 bases between. The germline V gene has CDR1 KGHSH and CDR2 LQKENI. This CDR3 contains 12 residues.